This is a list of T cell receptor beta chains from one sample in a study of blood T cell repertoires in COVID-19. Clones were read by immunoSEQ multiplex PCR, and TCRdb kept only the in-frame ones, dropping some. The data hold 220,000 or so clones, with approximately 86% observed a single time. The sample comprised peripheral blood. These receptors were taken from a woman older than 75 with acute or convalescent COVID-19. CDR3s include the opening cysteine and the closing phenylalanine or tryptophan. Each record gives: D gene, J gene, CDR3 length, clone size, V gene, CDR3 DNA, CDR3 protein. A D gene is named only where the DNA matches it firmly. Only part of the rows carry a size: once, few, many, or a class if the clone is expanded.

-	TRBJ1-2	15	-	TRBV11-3	TGTGCCAGCAGCTTAGATGGCAGGGGCAACTATGGCTACACCTTC	CASSLDGRGNYGYTF
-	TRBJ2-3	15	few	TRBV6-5	TGTGCCAGCAAGTCGGGGACACATAGCACAGATACGCAGTATTTT	CASKSGTHSTDTQYF
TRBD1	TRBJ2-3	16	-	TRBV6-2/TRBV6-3	TGTGCCAGCAGCCAAGGGGACAGGTCCCTCACAGATACGCAGTATTTT	CASSQGDRSLTDTQYF
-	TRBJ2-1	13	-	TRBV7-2	TGTGCCAGCAGCTCCCGAGACGGGAATGAGCAGTTCTTC	CASSSRDGNEQFF
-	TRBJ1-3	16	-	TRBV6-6	TGTGCCAGCAGCCCGGACAGCCGTCCCTCTGGAAACACCATATATTTT	CASSPDSRPSGNTIYF
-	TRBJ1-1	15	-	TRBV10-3	TGTGCCACCTCGAACAGGGTAGAAGTGGGAACTGAAGCTTTCTTT	CATSNRVEVGTEAFF
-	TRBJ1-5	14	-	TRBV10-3	TGTGCCACCATGGGGGGGGGTAGCAGTCAGCCCCAGCATTTT	CATMGGGSSQPQHF
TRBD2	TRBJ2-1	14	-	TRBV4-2	TGTGCCAGCAGCCAAGGGCGGAGCGGGGGAGAGCAGTTCTTC	CASSQGRSGGEQFF
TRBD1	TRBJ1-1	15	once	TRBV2	TGTGCCAGCAGTGCCCGGACAGGGAGTAACACTGAAGCTTTCTTT	CASSARTGSNTEAFF
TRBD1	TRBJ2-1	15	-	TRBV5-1	TGCGCCAGCAGCTTGGGACAGGGGCTTTACAATGAGCAGTTCTTC	CASSLGQGLYNEQFF
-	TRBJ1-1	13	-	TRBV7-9	TGTGCCAGCAGCTTAGCCCCCGAGGCTGAAGCTTTCTTT	CASSLAPEAEAFF
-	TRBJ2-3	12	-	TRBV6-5	TGTGCCAGCAGAACTAGCACAGATACGCAGTATTTT	CASRTSTDTQYF
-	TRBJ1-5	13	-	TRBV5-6	TGTGCCAGCAGCTTACGGACTAATCAGCCCCAGCATTTT	CASSLRTNQPQHF
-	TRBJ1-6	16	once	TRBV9	TGTGCCAGCAGCGTAGGTGTACAGGGTCGCGGTTCACCCCTCCACTTT	CASSVGVQGRGSPLHF
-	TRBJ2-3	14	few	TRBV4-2	TGTGCCAGCAGCGGGGGCGTGATGACAGATACGCAGTATTTT	CASSGGVMTDTQYF
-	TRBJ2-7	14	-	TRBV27	TGTGCCAGCAGTTTTAGACAGCTCTCCTACGAGCAGTACTTC	CASSFRQLSYEQYF
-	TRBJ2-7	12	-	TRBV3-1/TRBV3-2	TGTGCCAGCAGCCAATCATCCTACGAGCAGTACTTC	CASSQSSYEQYF
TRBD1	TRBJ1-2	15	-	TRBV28	TGTGCCAGCAGTAGTGGTGGACAGGGCGGGCGCGGCTACACCTTC	CASSSGGQGGRGYTF
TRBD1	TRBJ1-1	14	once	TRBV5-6	TGTGCCAGCAGCCGACAGGGGATGAACACTGAAGCTTTCTTT	CASSRQGMNTEAFF
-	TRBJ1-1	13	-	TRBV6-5	TGTGCCAGCAGTTACCGGTCCAACACTGAAGCTTTCTTT	CASSYRSNTEAFF
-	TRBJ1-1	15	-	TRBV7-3	TGTGCCAGCAGCCTCTACGGGGGTAGTAACACTGAAGCTTTCTTT	CASSLYGGSNTEAFF
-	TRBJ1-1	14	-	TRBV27	TGTGCCAGCAGGCTGACATCTATGAACACTGAAGCTTTCTTT	CASRLTSMNTEAFF
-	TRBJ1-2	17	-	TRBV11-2	TGTGCCAGCAGCTCAATTTCGACAGGACTGTCCTCCTATGGCTACACCTTC	CASSSISTGLSSYGYTF
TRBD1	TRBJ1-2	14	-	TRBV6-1	TGTGCCAGCAGTGAATGGGACAGGGAGCGAGGCTACACCTTC	CASSEWDRERGYTF
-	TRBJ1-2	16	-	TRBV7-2	TGTGCCAGCAGCTTAGGAAGTACCCCTACGGGGAAAGGCTACACCTTC	CASSLGSTPTGKGYTF
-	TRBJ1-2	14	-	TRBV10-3	TGTGCCATCAGTGAGTCGAACATAGAGGATGGCTACACCTTC	CAISESNIEDGYTF
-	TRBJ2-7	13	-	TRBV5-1	TGCGCCAGCAGCTCAGACAGTTCTGGCGAGCAGTACTTC	CASSSDSSGEQYF
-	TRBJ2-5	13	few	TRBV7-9	TGTGCCAGCAGCTTGAACGGCGGAGAGACCCAGTACTTC	CASSLNGGETQYF
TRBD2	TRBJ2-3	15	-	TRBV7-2	TGTGCCAGCAGCTTGGTAGCGGGGGGCACAGATACGCAGTATTTT	CASSLVAGGTDTQYF
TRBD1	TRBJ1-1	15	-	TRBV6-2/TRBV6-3	TGTGCCAGCAGTTACCTGGGACAGGGAGGCACTGAAGCTTTCTTT	CASSYLGQGGTEAFF
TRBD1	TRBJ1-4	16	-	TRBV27	TGTGCCAGCAGTCTAAAAAGGCCGGGACAGGGAGAAAAACTGTTTTTT	CASSLKRPGQGEKLFF
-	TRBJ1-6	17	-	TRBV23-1	TGCGCCAGCAGTCAATCCCTCGGGGGGGCCAAGATTGCACCCCTCCACTTT	CASSQSLGGAKIAPLHF
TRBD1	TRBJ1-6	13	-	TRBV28	TGTGCCAGCAGTTACAGGGGAAATTCACCCCTCCACTTT	CASSYRGNSPLHF